The 27 T cell receptor beta chains in this list originate from one sample, sequenced in a study of cytomegalovirus exposure and HLA in healthy donors. Use of 60 Vbeta and 13 Jbeta primers characterized the PCR. Measured with immunoSEQ multiplex PCR; TCRdb has only the in-frame clones, and not every one. The sample includes 150,000 to 200,000 clones, around 79% of them seen just once. The specimen sequenced was PBMCs. Receptors were obtained from a man aged 35-49 years in good health and CMV-seropositive.

The rearrangement uses TRBV4-1 and TRBJ2-1; TRBD2 might be the D (6 bases). Per the germline V gene, CDR1 is MGHRA and CDR2 is YSYEKL. Between the trimmed V and J ends, which lost 5 bases and 9 bases, there was a span of 11 bases. The CDR3 is 12 amino acids. DNA of the CDR3: TGCGCCAGCAGCGCCCGGGAGCTTGAGCAGTTCTTC. Translation gives CASSARELEQFF.

The chain links TRBV6-1 to TRBJ2-1, with 12 bases that match TRBD2. Looked up from germline, CDR1 is MNHNS and CDR2 is SASEGT. The CDR3 is made up of 15 amino acids. After removal of 2 bases from V and 4 bases from J, the junction contained 0 bases not matched to a gene. The CDR3 loop reads CASSELAGGYNEQFF. CDR3 nucleotides: TGTGCCAGCAGTGAACTAGCGGGAGGGTACAATGAGCAGTTCTTC.

This clone is a singleton in its sample. The chain couples TRBV18 to TRBJ2-1, with 7 bases fitting TRBD2. Germline V gene lookup returns CDR1 KGHSH and CDR2 LQKENI. V gave up 2 bases and J gave up 4 bases; unmatched junction bases: 8. This CDR3 region has 16 residues. CDR3 DNA: TGTGCCAGCTCACCAACCGGGACTAACGAATACAATGAGCAGTTCTTC. Translating it yields CASSPTGTNEYNEQFF.

V gene TRBV5-4 combines with J gene TRBJ2-7; 7 bases are a match to TRBD1. V lost 4 bases, J lost 4 bases, and 2 bases stayed unmatched. The CDR3 runs 12 residues. Germline CDR1 and CDR2: SGHNT and YYREEE (reference sequence). CDR3 DNA sequence: TGTGCCAGCAGCGTGGACAGGTACGAGCAGTACTTC. Its protein product is CASSVDRYEQYF.

This clone has just one count. The chain combines TRBV19 with TRBJ2-5; weak D call: TRBD1 (6 bases). The CDR3 sequence is 17 residues long. CDR1 LNHDA and CDR2 SQIVND come from the germline V gene (reference sequence). Trimming left V 4 bases short and J 1 base short, with 19 bases between. CDR3 in DNA: TGTGCCAGTAGTAGAGTACAGGGCGCTACTTTCCAAGAGACCCAGTACTTC. This codes for CASSRVQGATFQETQYF.

This rearrangement joins TRBV6-1 to TRBJ2-5; 10 bases map to TRBD1. TRBJ2-7 matches the DNA end more closely, so the J call is doubtful. Germline V gene sequence: CDR1 MNHNS, CDR2 SASEGT. This CDR3 has 15 residues. The CDR3 region has the DNA TGTGCCAGCAGCCGACCCGGGACAGGGGCCTACGAGCAGTACTTC. This encodes CASSRPGTGAYEQYF.

This chain links TRBV13 with TRBJ1-2; 10 bases fit TRBD1. The V and J ends lost 4 bases and 5 bases, in that order; junction bases with no gene match: 7. The CDR3 is made up of 15 amino acids. Per germline, CDR1 PRHDT and CDR2 FYEKMQ (reference sequence). CDR3 in DNA: TGTGCCAGCAGCTCGTCCGGGACAGGGGCGTATGGCTACACCTTC. Encoded protein: CASSSSGTGAYGYTF.

V is TRBV14 and J is TRBJ1-1, with unresolved D. The V gene lost 3 bases and the J gene lost 3 bases, with 11 bases spanning the gap. The CDR3 is made up of 14 amino acids. CDR1 and CDR2 (germline): SGHDN, FVKESK. CDR3: CASSQLQPHTEAFF. CDR3 DNA: TGTGCCAGCAGCCAGCTACAGCCTCACACTGAAGCTTTCTTT.

This clone was detected a few times. The CDR3 is CASSLGDRGQPVKNIQYF. The CDR3 bases are TGTGCCAGCAGCTTGGGGGACAGGGGGCAGCCAGTCAAAAACATTCAGTACTTC. The chain combines TRBV5-6 with TRBJ2-4; TRBD1 matches 12 bases. Germline values: CDR1 SGHDT, CDR2 YYEEEE. J lost 3 bases, V lost 0 bases, and 7 bases had no gene match. The CDR3 sequence is 18 residues long.

This clone is a singleton in its sample. The CDR3, as DNA: TGTGCCAGCAGTTTCGCACAGGGCCCAAACTATGGCTACACCTTC. Protein product: CASSFAQGPNYGYTF. This rearrangement joins TRBV28 to TRBJ1-2, with D possibly being TRBD1 (6 bases). Trimming left V 3 bases short and J 2 bases short, with 13 bases between. This CDR3 contains 15 residues. CDR1 MDHEN and CDR2 SYDVKM come from the germline V gene.

Notes on this clone: The DNA is omitted, as the CDR3 cannot be located on it reliably, and the CDR3 follows TCRdb's listing. The rearrangement links TRBV5-6 to TRBJ2-6; the table assigns TRBD2, which was not confirmed against the DNA. Per the germline V gene, CDR1 is SGHDT and CDR2 is YYEEEE. With termini counted, the CDR3 has 17 amino acids. Here the CDR3 reads CASSFGPGGSGANVLTF.

The count of this clone is one. V usage is TRBV4-1 and J usage is TRBJ2-7, with 14 bases lining up with TRBD2. Germline trimming cut 0 bases from V and 0 bases from J; bases unmatched to any gene: 7. Germline V lookup: CDR1 MGHRA, CDR2 YSYEKL. The CDR3 is 19 amino acids. The CDR3 region has the DNA TGCGCCAGCAGCCAAGATGGGACTAGCGGGAGTTCTAGCTCCTACGAGCAGTACTTC. This codes for CASSQDGTSGSSSSYEQYF.

The rearrangement links TRBV2 to TRBJ2-1, with 10 bases aligning to TRBD2. This CDR3 contains 15 residues. The V and J ends lost 7 bases and 6 bases, in that order; junction bases with no gene match: 9. Germline-derived CDR1 and CDR2 are SNHLY and FYNNEI. CDR3: CASKRLAGPSNEQFF. In DNA, the CDR3 is TGTGCCAGCAAGAGACTAGCGGGTCCCTCCAATGAGCAGTTCTTC.

The chain couples TRBV2 to TRBJ2-1; 9 bases are a match to TRBD2. J lost 7 bases, V lost 4 bases, and 14 bases had no gene match. This CDR3 is built from 17 residues. CDR1 SNHLY and CDR2 FYNNEI come from the germline V gene. The chain's CDR3 is CASSVVSGRLKENEQFF. The CDR3 DNA reads as TGTGCCAGCAGTGTAGTAAGCGGGAGGCTAAAAGAAAATGAGCAGTTCTTC.

The J gene is TRBJ1-5, the V gene TRBV6-5; D is ambiguous. V lost 5 bases and J 2 bases, leaving 13 bases between the germline ends. CDR1 and CDR2 from the germline V gene are MNHEY and SVGAGI. The CDR3 has 15 residues. The CDR3 DNA is TGTGCCAGCAGTCCTTCCGGGAGAGGCAATCAGCCCCAGCATTTT. Translating it yields CASSPSGRGNQPQHF.

V is TRBV10-3 and J is TRBJ1-2, with D maybe TRBD1 (6 bases). Germline CDR1 reads ENHRY; CDR2 reads SYGVKD. Trimming took 0 bases from V and 8 from J, leaving 13 bases between them. This CDR3 region has 14 residues. CDR3 sequence reads: CAISESAGAKGYTF. DNA of the CDR3: TGTGCCATCAGTGAGTCGGCGGGGGCGAAGGGCTACACCTTC.

The chain employs TRBV28 and TRBJ1-2; TRBD1 matches at 12 bases. The CDR3 runs to 14 residues. Germline values: CDR1 MDHEN, CDR2 SYDVKM. With 3 bases clipped from V and 8 bases from J, the junction kept 4 bases outside the gene matches. The CDR3 sequence: CASSLGQGARGYTF. In nucleotides, the CDR3 is TGTGCCAGCAGTTTGGGACAGGGGGCACGAGGCTACACCTTC.

The chain couples TRBV10-3 to TRBJ2-7; TRBD1 might be the D (6 bases). V dropped 8 bases and J dropped 5 bases, with 16 bases sitting between them. Germline assignment: CDR1 ENHRY and CDR2 SYGVKD. The CDR3 sequence is 13 residues long. In DNA, the CDR3 is TGTGCCATCTCCGGACAGTTGAATAACGAGCAGTACTTC. Translating it yields CAISGQLNNEQYF.

In this sample, this clone turned up a few times. This chain uses TRBV29-1 with TRBJ2-7, with a possible D match to TRBD2 (6 bases). The V end lost 6 bases, the J end lost 13 bases, and 22 bases lay between the germline ends. CDR1 is SQVTM and CDR2 is ANQGSEA in the germline V gene. The CDR3 runs 12 residues. CDR3 sequence reads: CSVMAGNGAPYF. The CDR3 DNA is TGCAGCGTGATGGCGGGGAATGGGGCTCCCTACTTC.

This chain links TRBV2 with TRBJ2-7, with D possibly being TRBD2 (5 bases). The V end was cut by 6 bases, the J end by 2 bases, with 17 bases between. CDR3 length: 15 residues. The germline V gene encodes CDR1 SNHLY and CDR2 FYNNEI. For the CDR3, the DNA is TGTGCCAGCAGGGCCTCTAACTCGGGGACCTACGAGCAGTACTTC. This codes for CASRASNSGTYEQYF.

This clone was counted between two and nine times. This sequence joins TRBV6-5 and TRBJ1-2, with 9 bases identical to TRBD1. J gave up 5 bases and V 7 bases, and 8 bases lay outside the gene matches. CDR1 is MNHEY, CDR2 SVGAGI, per germline. This CDR3 has 14 amino acids. The CDR3 DNA sequence: TGTGCCAGCAAACCGGGACAGGGAAATTATGGCTACACCTTC. Translating it yields CASKPGQGNYGYTF.

The rearrangement joins TRBV6-6 to TRBJ2-7; TRBD1 matches 9 bases. Germline assignment: CDR1 MNHNY and CDR2 SVGAGI (reference sequence). V was pared by 8 bases and J by 6 bases, with 11 bases of the junction left unmatched. The CDR3 has 14 amino acids. DNA for the CDR3: TGTGCCAGCTATGACCGGGACAGGGCTCGCGAGCAGTACTTC. This encodes CASYDRDRAREQYF.

The CDR3 protein is CASSRDRVYGTEAFF. In DNA form, the CDR3 reads TGTGCCAGCAGCCGAGACAGGGTTTACGGCACTGAAGCTTTCTTT. The J gene is TRBJ1-1, the V gene TRBV27; TRBD1 agrees at 7 bases. Looked up from germline, CDR1 is MNHEY and CDR2 is SMNVEV (reference sequence). J lost 4 bases, V lost 6 bases, and 11 bases had no gene match. This CDR3 has 15 amino acids.

The chain joins TRBV30 to TRBJ1-4; D perhaps matches TRBD1 (6 bases). The CDR3 has 14 residues. Germline lookup yields CDR1 GTSNPN and CDR2 SVGIG (reference sequence). The V gene lost 4 bases and the J gene lost 3 bases, with 12 bases spanning the gap. CDR3 nucleotide sequence: TGTGCCTGGACTGGGGGCAGAGCTAATGAAAAACTGTTTTTT. It codes for CAWTGGRANEKLFF.

The chain recombines TRBV28 with TRBJ2-2; TRBD2 matches 7 bases. This CDR3 contains 16 residues. In germline, CDR1 is MDHEN, CDR2 SYDVKM. V lost 3 bases to trimming and J lost 3 bases; unmatched junction nucleotides: 7. CDR3 in amino acids: CASSFRGVGDTGELFF. Here the CDR3 DNA reads TGTGCCAGCAGTTTTCGGGGGGTAGGGGACACCGGGGAGCTGTTTTTT.

The V call is TRBV29-1, the J call TRBJ2-7; 9 nucleotides agree with TRBD2. The CDR3 sequence is 13 residues long. The V and J ends lost 6 bases and 6 bases, in that order; junction bases with no gene match: 9. CDR1 and CDR2 from the germline V gene are SQVTM and ANQGSEA. This CDR3 is CSVNSGSGGEQYF. CDR3 DNA: TGCAGCGTCAATAGCGGGAGCGGCGGCGAGCAGTACTTC.

The CDR3 DNA is TGTGCCAGCACTCAGGGGGACTGGGCAGATACGCAGTATTTT. It translates to CASTQGDWADTQYF. The rearrangement joins TRBV25-1 to TRBJ2-3, with D possibly matching TRBD1 (7 bases). CDR1 and CDR2 (germline): MGHDK, SYGVNS. Trimming left V 7 bases short and J 4 bases short, with 15 bases between. The CDR3 consists of 14 residues.